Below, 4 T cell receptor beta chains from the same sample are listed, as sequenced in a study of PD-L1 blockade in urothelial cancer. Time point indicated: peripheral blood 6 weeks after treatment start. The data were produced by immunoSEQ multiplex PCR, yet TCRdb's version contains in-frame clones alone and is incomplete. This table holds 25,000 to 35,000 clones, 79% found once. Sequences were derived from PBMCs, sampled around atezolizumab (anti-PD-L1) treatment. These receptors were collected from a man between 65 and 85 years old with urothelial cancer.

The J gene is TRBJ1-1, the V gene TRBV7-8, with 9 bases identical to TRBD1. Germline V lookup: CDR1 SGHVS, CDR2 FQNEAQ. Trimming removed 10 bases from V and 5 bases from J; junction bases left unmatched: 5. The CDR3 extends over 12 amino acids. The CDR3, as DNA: TGTGCCACCGGACAGGGGCGGACTGAAGCTTTCTTT. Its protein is CATGQGRTEAFF.

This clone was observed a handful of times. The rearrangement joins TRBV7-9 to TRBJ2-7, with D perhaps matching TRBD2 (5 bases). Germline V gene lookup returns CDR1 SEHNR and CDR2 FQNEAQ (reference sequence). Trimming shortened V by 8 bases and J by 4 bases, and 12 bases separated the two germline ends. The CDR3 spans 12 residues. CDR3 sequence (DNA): TGTGCCAGCGGGGAGAAGGCGTACGAGCAGTACTTC. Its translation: CASGEKAYEQYF.

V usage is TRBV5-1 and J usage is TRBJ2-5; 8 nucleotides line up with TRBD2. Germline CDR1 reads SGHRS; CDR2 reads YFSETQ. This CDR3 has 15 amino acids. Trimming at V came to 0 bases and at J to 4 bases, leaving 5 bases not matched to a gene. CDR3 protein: CASSLGAGARETQYF. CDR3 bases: TGCGCCAGCAGCTTGGGAGCGGGAGCTCGAGAGACCCAGTACTTC.

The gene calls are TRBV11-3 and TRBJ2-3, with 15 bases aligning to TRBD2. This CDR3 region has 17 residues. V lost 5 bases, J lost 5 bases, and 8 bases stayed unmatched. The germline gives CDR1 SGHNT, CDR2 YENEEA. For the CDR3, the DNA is TGTGCCAGCAGCCCCGGACTAGCGGGAGGGCCGATAGATACGCAGTATTTT. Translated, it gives CASSPGLAGGPIDTQYF.